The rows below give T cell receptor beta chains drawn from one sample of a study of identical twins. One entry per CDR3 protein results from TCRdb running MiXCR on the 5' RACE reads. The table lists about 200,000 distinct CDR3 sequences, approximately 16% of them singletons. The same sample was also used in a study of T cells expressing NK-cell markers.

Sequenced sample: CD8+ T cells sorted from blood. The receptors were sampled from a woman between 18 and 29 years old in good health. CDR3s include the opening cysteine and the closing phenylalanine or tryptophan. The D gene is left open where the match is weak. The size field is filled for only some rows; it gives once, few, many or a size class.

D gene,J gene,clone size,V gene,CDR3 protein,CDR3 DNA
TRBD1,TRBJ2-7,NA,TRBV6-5,CASMGQGNEQYF,TGTGCCAGCATGGGACAGGGTAACGAGCAGTACTTC
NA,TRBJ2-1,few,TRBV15,CATYGTNNEQFF,TGTGCCACTTACGGTACCAACAATGAGCAGTTCTTC
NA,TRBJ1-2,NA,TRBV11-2,CASSLGALRYGYTF,TGTGCCAGCAGCTTAGGTGCACTCAGATATGGCTACACCTTC
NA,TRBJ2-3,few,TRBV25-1,CASSGHYRTAAEGTDTQYF,TGTGCCAGCAGTGGGCACTACCGTACAGCGGCCGAAGGCACAGATACGCAGTATTTT
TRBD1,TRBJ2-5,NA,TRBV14,CASSQRFGQGRTQETQYF,TGTGCCAGCAGCCAACGATTCGGACAGGGGAGAACCCAAGAGACCCAGTACTTC
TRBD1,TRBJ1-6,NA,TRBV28,CASNSRTGISPLHF,TGTGCCAGCAACTCCCGGACAGGGATATCACCCCTCCACTTT
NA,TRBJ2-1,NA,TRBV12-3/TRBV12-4,CASSPGTGAWDNEQFF,TGTGCCAGCAGTCCAGGGACCGGGGCTTGGGACAATGAGCAGTTCTTC
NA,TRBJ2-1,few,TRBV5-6,CASSLGPRLQFF,TGTGCCAGCAGCTTGGGGCCGAGACTGCAGTTCTTC
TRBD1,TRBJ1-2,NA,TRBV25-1,CASSDAMGQTYGYTF,TGTGCCAGCAGTGATGCAATGGGACAGACCTATGGCTACACCTTC
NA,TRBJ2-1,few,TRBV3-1,CASSQPYSGTNGNEQFF,TGTGCCAGCAGCCAACCCTACTCCGGGACCAACGGCAATGAGCAGTTCTTC
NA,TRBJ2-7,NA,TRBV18,CASSPPAGGITHEQYF,TGTGCCAGCTCACCACCGGCTGGGGGCATCACCCACGAGCAGTACTTC
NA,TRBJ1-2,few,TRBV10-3,CAIRTTNYGYTF,TGTGCCATCCGGACGACTAACTATGGCTACACCTTC
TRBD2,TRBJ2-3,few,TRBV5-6,CASSADGGIRDTQYF,TGTGCCAGCAGCGCAGACGGGGGGATCAGAGATACGCAGTATTTT
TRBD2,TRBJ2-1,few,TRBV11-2,CASSAWTSGGNEQFF,TGTGCCAGCAGCGCATGGACTAGCGGGGGTAATGAGCAGTTCTTC
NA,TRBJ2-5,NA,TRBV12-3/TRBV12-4,CASSWGGRETQYF,TGTGCCAGCAGCTGGGGAGGCCGGGAGACCCAGTACTTC
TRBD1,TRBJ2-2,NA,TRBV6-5,CASSLPTGEDTGELFF,TGTGCCAGCAGTCTACCGACAGGGGAGGACACCGGGGAGCTGTTTTTT
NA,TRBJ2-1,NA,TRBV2,CASIQLNEQFF,TGTGCCAGCATCCAGCTCAATGAGCAGTTCTTC
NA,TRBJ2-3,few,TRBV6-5,CASSYGDRSTDTQYF,TGTGCCAGCAGTTACGGGGACCGAAGCACAGATACGCAGTATTTT
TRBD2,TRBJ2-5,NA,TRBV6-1,CASSSGLFGETQYF,TGTGCCAGCTCTAGCGGCCTCTTCGGGGAGACCCAGTACTTC
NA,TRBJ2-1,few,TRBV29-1,CSVVLRGEQFF,TGCAGCGTTGTACTAAGGGGTGAGCAGTTCTTC
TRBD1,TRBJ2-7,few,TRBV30,CACLSTGGVRYEQYF,TGTGCCTGCCTAAGCACAGGGGGCGTGCGCTACGAGCAGTACTTC
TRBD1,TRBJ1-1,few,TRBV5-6,CASSWDRGGTEAFF,TGTGCCAGCAGCTGGGACAGGGGAGGCACTGAAGCTTTCTTT
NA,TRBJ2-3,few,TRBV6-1,CASRLGDTSTDTQYF,TGTGCCAGCAGGCTCGGGGATACTAGCACAGATACGCAGTATTTT
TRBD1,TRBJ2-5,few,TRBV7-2,CASSGGQVRWETQYF,TGTGCCAGCAGCGGGGGACAGGTTCGGTGGGAGACCCAGTACTTC
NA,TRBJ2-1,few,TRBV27,CASSGVNEQFF,TGTGCCAGCAGTGGGGTCAATGAGCAGTTCTTC
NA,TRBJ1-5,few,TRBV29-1,CSVLSEGSNQPQHF,TGCAGCGTACTGTCCGAGGGAAGCAATCAGCCCCAGCATTTT
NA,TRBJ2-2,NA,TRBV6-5,CASSYPHRGRYGELFF,TGTGCCAGCAGTTACCCGCACAGAGGGCGGTACGGGGAGCTGTTTTTT
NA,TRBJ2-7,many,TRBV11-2,CASSHSGRWEQYF,TGTGCCAGCAGCCACTCAGGAAGATGGGAGCAGTACTTC
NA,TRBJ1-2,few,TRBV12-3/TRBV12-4,CASSLGPAYGYTF,TGTGCCAGCAGTTTAGGGCCGGCCTATGGCTACACCTTC
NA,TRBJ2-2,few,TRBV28,CASTYLRNSGGRGTGELFF,TGTGCCAGCACGTACCTCAGAAACTCTGGGGGGCGCGGCACCGGGGAGCTGTTTTTT
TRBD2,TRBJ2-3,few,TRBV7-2,CASSLAESGSGPDTQYF,TGTGCCAGCAGCTTAGCGGAGAGCGGGAGCGGCCCAGATACGCAGTATTTT
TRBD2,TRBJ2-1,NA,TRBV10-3,CAISESSLAGDEQFF,TGTGCCATCAGTGAGTCTAGTTTAGCGGGGGATGAGCAGTTCTTC
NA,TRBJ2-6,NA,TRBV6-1,CAGCRTAGANVLTF,TGTGCCGGATGCCGGACAGCTGGGGCCAACGTCCTGACTTTC
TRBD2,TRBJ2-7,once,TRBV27,CASSFTTSGKYEQYF,TGTGCCAGCAGTTTTACGACTAGCGGGAAGTACGAGCAGTACTTC
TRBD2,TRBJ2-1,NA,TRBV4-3,CASSAGGPGDEQFF,TGCGCCAGCAGCGCGGGAGGCCCGGGGGATGAGCAGTTCTTC
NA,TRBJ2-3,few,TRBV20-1,CSARGLSTVPDTQYF,TGCAGTGCTAGGGGACTGAGTACAGTTCCAGATACGCAGTATTTT
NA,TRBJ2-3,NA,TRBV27,CASSLSSRGTDTQYF,TGTGCCAGCAGTTTATCGTCGCGGGGCACAGATACGCAGTATTTT
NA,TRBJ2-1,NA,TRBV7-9,CASSLALGSGEQFF,TGTGCCAGCAGCTTAGCCCTCGGGAGCGGTGAGCAGTTCTTC
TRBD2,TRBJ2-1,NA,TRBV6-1,CASSEVVAGGPYEQFF,TGTGCCAGCAGTGAAGTAGTAGCGGGAGGGCCCTATGAGCAGTTCTTC
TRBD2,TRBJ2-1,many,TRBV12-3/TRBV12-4,CASTSSGPYNEQFF,TGTGCCAGCACGTCTAGCGGTCCCTACAATGAGCAGTTCTTC
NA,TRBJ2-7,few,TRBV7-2,CASSLGLIAYEQYF,TGTGCCAGCAGCTTAGGACTAATCGCCTACGAGCAGTACTTC
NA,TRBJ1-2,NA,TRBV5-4,CASSLNGYGYTF,TGTGCCAGCAGCTTGAACGGCTATGGCTACACCTTC